The 26 T cell receptor beta chains in this list originate from one sample, sequenced in a study of blood T cells in healthy people across ages. Primers used in a second PCR of about 6 to 11 cycles were a sample-barcoded 5' primer and a J-beta primer mix. TCRdb used MiXCR to reprocess the 5' RACE reads, holding one entry per CDR3 protein. The data hold fewer than 600,000 distinct CDR3 sequences, with about 27% observed a single time. This same sample was also taken into another study, of T cells of mothers and their children.

Sequencing used blood. The source is a boy aged 2 to 10 in good health.

With regard to this clonotype: An end of the junction differs from the germline gene, which may be a read error. V usage is TRBV7-2 and J usage is TRBJ2-5; 10 bases are shared with TRBD2. TRBJ2-1 explains the end of the DNA better; the J call may be wrong. Germline values: CDR1 SGHTA, CDR2 FQGNSA. The CDR3 covers 16 residues. CDR3 sequence reads: CDSSGGASGRLDEQFF. The CDR3 nucleotides read TGTGACAGCAGCGGGGGGGCTAGCGGGAGATTGGATGAGCAGTTCTTC.

This clonotype was detected a few times. This rearrangement joins TRBV6-6 to TRBJ2-3; D possibly corresponds to TRBD1 (6 bases). CDR3 length equals 15 residues. Trimming shortened V by 9 bases and J by 4 bases, and 20 bases separated the two germline ends. Germline-derived CDR1 and CDR2 are MNHNY and SVGAGI (reference sequence). In nucleotides, the CDR3 is TGTGCCAGTCACCCGAAGGGCCAGGGGCCAGATACGCAGTATTTT. Translation: CASHPKGQGPDTQYF.

The chain is built from TRBV15 and TRBJ2-1, with D perhaps TRBD1 (6 bases). This CDR3 comprises 11 residues. The V end lost 8 bases, the J end lost 8 bases, and 10 bases lay between the germline ends. Germline CDR1 is LNHNV and CDR2 is YYDKDF (reference sequence). The CDR3 DNA reads as TGTGCCACCGAGGGGGACCATGAGCAGTTCTTC. Translated, it gives CATEGDHEQFF.

The chain is built from TRBV21-1 and TRBJ2-3; the DNA was not compared with TRBD1, the D call given in the table. TRBV21-1 is listed as a pseudogene. CDR3 length: 15 amino acids. CDR3 sequence: CASNPPSRGTDTQYF. CDR3 nucleotides: TGTGCCAGCAATCCCCCTTCCCGGGGCACAGATACGCAGTATTTT.

A remark on this clonotype: A read error may produce the germline difference seen at one junction end. The chain uses TRBV25-1 and TRBJ2-7, with 7 nucleotides matching TRBD1. The CDR3 spans 11 residues. The germline gives CDR1 MGHDK, CDR2 SYGVNS. The CDR3, as DNA: TGTGCCAGCAGTGCTGGACAGGCCTACTCCTTC. Translation: CASSAGQAYSF.

This clonotype has more than one count but fewer than ten. The V gene is TRBV14, the J gene TRBJ2-1, with 16 nucleotides matching TRBD2. The ends lost 5 bases at V and 9 bases at J; junction bases unmatched: 19. CDR1 and CDR2 (germline): SGHDN, FVKESK. CDR3 length equals 20 residues. In DNA form, the CDR3 reads TGTGCCAGCAGCTCCGGGACTAGCGGGAGGGCCCTCGCGGGAGGCCTTGAGCAGTTCTTC. Encoded protein: CASSSGTSGRALAGGLEQFF.

This clonotype was seen more than once but under ten times. The chain couples TRBV29-1 to TRBJ2-7; D is possibly TRBD2 (6 bases). Trimming stripped 4 bases from V and 4 bases from J, with 14 bases between. CDR3 length: 13 amino acids. Germline V CDR1 and CDR2: SQVTM, ANQGSEA. CDR3 protein: CSVVGGTGYEQYF. The DNA for the CDR3 is TGCAGCGTTGTGGGCGGGACTGGGTACGAGCAGTACTTC.

The rearrangement joins TRBV7-9 to TRBJ2-5; D unclear. This CDR3 is built from 14 residues. V was trimmed by 3 bases and J by 3 bases, leaving 11 bases between them. Germline V lookup: CDR1 SEHNR, CDR2 FQNEAQ (reference sequence). CDR3 region: CASSFNPGKETQYF. The CDR3 DNA sequence: TGTGCCAGCAGCTTTAATCCTGGGAAAGAGACCCAGTACTTC.

The chain combines TRBV29-1 with TRBJ1-1; D is ambiguous. V was shortened by 0 bases and J by 1 base, with 9 bases between the two germline ends. Germline loops: CDR1 SQVTM, CDR2 ANQGSEA. This CDR3 spans 14 amino acids. The CDR3 is CSVEERRANTEAFF. The CDR3 nucleotides are TGCAGCGTTGAAGAACGAAGGGCGAACACTGAAGCTTTCTTT. The whole variable domain, filled in from reference TRBV29-1 and TRBJ1-1, reads SAVISQKPSRDICQRGTSLTIQCQVDSQVTMMFWYRQQPGQSLTLIATANQGSEATYESGFVIDKFPISRPNLTFSTLTVSNMSPEDSSIYLCSVEERRANTEAFFGQGTRLTVV.

This clonotype was picked up a small number of times. The V gene is TRBV28, the J gene TRBJ2-5; D is unclear. The J call may not be correct, given that the DNA end is closer to TRBJ2-7. Germline V gives CDR1 MDHEN, CDR2 SYDVKM. The CDR3 has 13 residues. DNA of the CDR3: TGTGCCAGCAGTTGGGTAGGCCCTAGCGAGCAGTACTTC. It translates to CASSWVGPSEQYF.

V and J are TRBV5-6 and TRBJ1-1; D possibly corresponds to TRBD1 (5 bases). Germline values: CDR1 SGHDT, CDR2 YYEEEE. V lost 0 bases and J lost 3, with 9 bases in between. The CDR3 contains 14 residues. The CDR3 loop reads CASSLAGRDTEAFF. As DNA, the CDR3 is TGTGCCAGCAGCTTGGCTGGCAGGGACACTGAAGCTTTCTTT.

In DNA form, the CDR3 reads TGCAGCGATTCGGGACTAGCGGAGTTCCAGTTCTTC. Its protein product is CSDSGLAEFQFF. The chain joins TRBV29-1 to TRBJ2-5; TRBD2 matches 11 bases. The closer fit of TRBJ2-1 to the DNA end suggests the J call may be wrong. CDR3 length: 12 amino acids. Germline CDR1 and CDR2: SQVTM and ANQGSEA.

This clonotype was observed a few times. The V call is TRBV7-2, the J call TRBJ2-5; D remains ambiguous. V lost 3 bases to trimming and J lost 5 bases, with 13 bases between them. The CDR3 length is 14 residues. Germline loops: CDR1 SGHTA, CDR2 FQGNSA. Here the CDR3 reads CASSFLTEQETQYF. In DNA form, the CDR3 reads TGTGCCAGCAGCTTTTTGACGGAGCAGGAGACCCAGTACTTC.

This clonotype was found a few times. V usage is TRBV6-1 and J usage is TRBJ2-5; TRBD2 matches at 8 bases. The CDR3 runs 14 residues. Germline CDR1 and CDR2: MNHNS and SASEGT. V gave up 2 bases and J gave up 5 bases; unmatched junction bases: 4. The CDR3 DNA reads TGTGCCAGCAGTGAACTCGGCGGGAGGGAGACCCAGTACTTC. It codes for CASSELGGRETQYF.

The V gene is TRBV15, the J gene TRBJ2-7; possibly TRBD2 for D (5 bases). With 1 base removed from V and 4 bases from J, the gap between germline ends came to 11 bases. Germline loops: CDR1 LNHNV, CDR2 YYDKDF (reference sequence). This CDR3 is built from 14 residues. The CDR3 region is CATSRANSEYEQYF. For the CDR3, the DNA is TGTGCCACCAGCAGAGCGAATAGCGAATACGAGCAGTACTTC. The whole variable domain, remainder taken from reference TRBV15 and TRBJ2-7, is DAMVIQNPRYQVTQFGKPVTLSCSQTLNHNVMYWYQQKSSQAPKLLFHYYDKDFNNEADTPDNFQSRRPNTSFCFLDIRSPGLGDTAMYLCATSRANSEYEQYFGPGTRLTVT.

This clonotype appeared a few times. CDR3 amino acids: CASSLGTRQGAEDPQHF. The CDR3 coding sequence is TGTGCCAGCAGTTTAGGGACCCGACAGGGGGCGGAAGATCCCCAGCATTTT. This chain joins TRBV12-3 or TRBV12-4 and TRBJ1-5, with TRBD1 identical over 10 bases. J was trimmed by 10 bases and V by 1 base; bases with no gene match: 13. The CDR3 is 17 amino acids.

This clonotype was recorded at least ten times. The germline gene is not matched at one end of the junction; a read error may be the cause. The chain links TRBV5-1 to TRBJ1-1; D is undetermined. The CDR3 spans 13 residues. Per germline, CDR1 SGHRS and CDR2 YFSETQ. The CDR3 region is CASSLTLNTEAFF. The DNA for the CDR3 is TGTGCCAGCAGTTTAACCCTGAACACTGAAGCTTTCTTT. The full variable domain, with the rest looked up from reference TRBV5-1 and TRBJ1-1, is KAGVTQTPRYLIKTRGQQVTLSCSPISGHRSVSWYQQTPGQGLQFLFEYFSETQRNKGNFPGRFSGRQFSNSRSEMNVSTLELGDSALYLCASSLTLNTEAFFGQGTRLTVV.

The chain uses TRBV20-1 and TRBJ2-1, with TRBD2 identical over 7 bases. The CDR3 is 14 amino acids. Germline V gene data show CDR1 as DFQATT and CDR2 as SNEGSKA (reference sequence). The V gene end was trimmed by 3 bases and the J gene end by 7 bases; junction bases not matched to a gene: 9. CDR3 region: CSASAIAGTNEQFF. For the CDR3, the DNA is TGCAGTGCTAGTGCGATAGCGGGCACGAATGAGCAGTTCTTC.

This chain connects TRBV7-2 to TRBJ2-7; unclear D gene. Trimming left V 2 bases short and J 4 bases short, with 9 bases between. Per germline, CDR1 SGHTA and CDR2 FQGNSA. This CDR3 comprises 13 residues. CDR3 sequence: CASSLSREYEQYF. Here the CDR3 DNA reads TGTGCCAGCAGCTTATCGCGTGAATACGAGCAGTACTTC.

The J gene is TRBJ2-6, the V gene TRBV4-2; tentative D call: TRBD2 (5 bases). This CDR3 has 15 amino acids. The germline gives CDR1 LGHNA, CDR2 YNFKEQ. V was clipped by 4 bases and J by 4 bases, with 11 bases between them. The CDR3 reads CASSPSGIGANVLTF. The CDR3 region has the DNA TGTGCCAGCAGCCCTTCGGGGATCGGGGCCAACGTCCTGACTTTC.

This sequence joins TRBV10-3 and TRBJ1-1; D is ambiguous. V lost 10 bases and J lost 3, with 12 bases in between. Germline lookup yields CDR1 ENHRY and CDR2 SYGVKD. The CDR3 is made up of 12 amino acids. Written as DNA, the CDR3 is TGTGCCACTTCGGACGGATACACTGAAGCTTTCTTT. As protein: CATSDGYTEAFF.

V and J are TRBV7-9 and TRBJ2-1; D not certain. The CDR3 is 16 amino acids. Germline V gives CDR1 SEHNR, CDR2 FQNEAQ (reference sequence). The germline V and J ends were trimmed by 5 bases and 8 bases, with 22 bases remaining between them. CDR3 DNA: TGTGCCAGCAGCCCGGCCTCCATTGACGTTGTTCATGAGCAGTTCTTC. Its protein is CASSPASIDVVHEQFF.

This clonotype appeared a few times. The gene calls are TRBV5-1 and TRBJ1-6; the match to TRBD1 covers 11 bases. V trimming: 2 bases; J trimming: 5 bases; junction bases outside the gene matches: 6. The CDR3 has 17 residues. Germline-derived CDR1 and CDR2 are SGHRS and YFSETQ. In DNA, the CDR3 is TGCGCCAGCAGCTTAATGGGACAGGGGGATCATAATTCACCCCTCCACTTT. It specifies CASSLMGQGDHNSPLHF.

The chain employs TRBV20-1 and TRBJ1-4, with TRBD1 matching 8 bases. The CDR3 extends over 13 amino acids. V shed 6 bases and J 3 bases; nucleotides not matched to a gene: 3. Germline V lookup: CDR1 DFQATT, CDR2 SNEGSKA (reference sequence). The CDR3 is CSAPGQANEKLFF. The CDR3 coding sequence is TGCAGTGCGCCGGGACAGGCTAATGAAAAACTGTTTTTT.

The rearrangement uses TRBV12-3 or TRBV12-4 and TRBJ2-1, with D tentatively TRBD1 (5 bases). Trimming removed 2 bases from V and 0 bases from J, with 8 bases in between. The CDR3 is made up of 15 amino acids. The CDR3, as DNA: TGTGCCAGCAGTTTACGACAGAGCTCCTACAATGAGCAGTTCTTC. Its protein product is CASSLRQSSYNEQFF.

This chain links TRBV7-9 with TRBJ2-7; perhaps D is TRBD1 or TRBD2 (5 bases each). V lost 5 bases and J 7 bases, leaving 21 bases between the germline ends. This CDR3 contains 15 residues. Germline assignment: CDR1 SEHNR and CDR2 FQNEAQ (reference sequence). CDR3 loop: CASSLVSGPEGEQYF. The CDR3 DNA reads TGTGCCAGCAGCCTCGTATCGGGACCCGAGGGTGAGCAGTACTTC.